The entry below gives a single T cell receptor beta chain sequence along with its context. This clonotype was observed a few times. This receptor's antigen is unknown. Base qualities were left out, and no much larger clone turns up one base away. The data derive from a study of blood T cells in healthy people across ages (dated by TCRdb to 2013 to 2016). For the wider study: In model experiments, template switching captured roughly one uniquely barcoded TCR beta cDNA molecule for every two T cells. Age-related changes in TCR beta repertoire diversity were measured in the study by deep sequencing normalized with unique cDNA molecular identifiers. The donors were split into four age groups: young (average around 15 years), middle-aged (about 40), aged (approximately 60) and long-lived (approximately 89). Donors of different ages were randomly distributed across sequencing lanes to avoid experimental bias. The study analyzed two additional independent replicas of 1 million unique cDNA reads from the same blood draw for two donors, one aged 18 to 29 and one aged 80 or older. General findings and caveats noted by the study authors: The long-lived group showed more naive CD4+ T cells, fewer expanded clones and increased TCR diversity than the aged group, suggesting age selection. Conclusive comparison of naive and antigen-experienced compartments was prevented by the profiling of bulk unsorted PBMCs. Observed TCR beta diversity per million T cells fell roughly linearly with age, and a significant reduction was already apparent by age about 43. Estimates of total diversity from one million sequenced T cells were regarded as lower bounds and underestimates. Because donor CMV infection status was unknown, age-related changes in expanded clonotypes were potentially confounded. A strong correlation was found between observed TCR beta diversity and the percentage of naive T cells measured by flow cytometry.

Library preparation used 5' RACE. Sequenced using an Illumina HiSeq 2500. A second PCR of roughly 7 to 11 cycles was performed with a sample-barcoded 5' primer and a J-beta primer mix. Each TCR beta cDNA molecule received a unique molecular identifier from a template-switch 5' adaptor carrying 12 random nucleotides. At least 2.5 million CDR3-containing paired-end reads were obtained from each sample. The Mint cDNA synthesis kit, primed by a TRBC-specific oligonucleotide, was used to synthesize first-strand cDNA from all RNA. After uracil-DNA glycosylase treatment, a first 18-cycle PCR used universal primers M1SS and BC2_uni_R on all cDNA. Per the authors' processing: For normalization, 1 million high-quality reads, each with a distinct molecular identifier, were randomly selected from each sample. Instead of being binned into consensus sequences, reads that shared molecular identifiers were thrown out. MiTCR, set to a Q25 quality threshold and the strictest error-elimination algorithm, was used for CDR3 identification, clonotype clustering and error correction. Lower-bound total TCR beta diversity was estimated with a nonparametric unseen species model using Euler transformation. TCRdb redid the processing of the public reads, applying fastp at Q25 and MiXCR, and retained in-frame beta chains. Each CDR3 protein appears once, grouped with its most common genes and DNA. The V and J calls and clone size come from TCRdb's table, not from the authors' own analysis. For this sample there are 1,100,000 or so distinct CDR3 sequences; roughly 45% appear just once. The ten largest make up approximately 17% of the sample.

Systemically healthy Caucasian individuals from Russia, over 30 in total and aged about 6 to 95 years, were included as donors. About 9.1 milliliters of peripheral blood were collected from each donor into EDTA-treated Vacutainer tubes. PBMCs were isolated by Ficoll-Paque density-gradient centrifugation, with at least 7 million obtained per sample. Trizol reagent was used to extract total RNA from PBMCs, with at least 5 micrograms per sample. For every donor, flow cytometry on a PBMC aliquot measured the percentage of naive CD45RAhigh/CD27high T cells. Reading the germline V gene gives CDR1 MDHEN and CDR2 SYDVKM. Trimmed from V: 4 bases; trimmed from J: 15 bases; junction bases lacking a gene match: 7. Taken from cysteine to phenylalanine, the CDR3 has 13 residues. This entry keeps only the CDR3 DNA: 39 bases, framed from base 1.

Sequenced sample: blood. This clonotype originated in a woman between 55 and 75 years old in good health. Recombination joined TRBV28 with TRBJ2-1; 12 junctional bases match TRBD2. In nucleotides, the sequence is TGTGCCAGCAGTTCGCGACTAGCGGGAGTTCTGTTCTTC. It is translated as CASSSRLAGVLFF.